The entry below gives a single TCR beta chain sequence along with its context. The data derive from a study of OX40 agonist ivuxolimab in advanced cancers. The wider study: Every 2 weeks, patients received ivuxolimab intravenously, dosed at 0.01 to 10 mg/kg.

The CDR3 has 19 amino acids. The V segment lost 2 bases and the J segment 3 bases; nucleotides outside the gene matches: 11. Germline CDR1 SEHNR, CDR2 FQNEAQ (reference sequence). TCRdb's table, derived via immunoSEQ multiplex PCR, lists solely in-frame clones and lacks some. The table lists roughly 20,000 clones, approximately 85% of them singletons. The sequenced sample was CD4+ or CD8+ T cells sorted from blood, obtained in a trial of the OX40 agonist ivuxolimab. The TCR sequence derives from an adult with an advanced solid tumor such as melanoma, head and neck, liver or kidney cancer. J is TRBJ2-3 and V is TRBV7-9, with 13 bases that match TRBD2. The CDR3 region is CASSLKELAGGYETDTQYF. CDR3 coding DNA: TGTGCCAGCAGCTTAAAGGAACTAGCGGGAGGGTACGAGACAGATACGCAGTATTTT.